The rows below give T cell receptor beta chains drawn from one sample of a study of blood T cell repertoires in COVID-19. Only in-frame clones appear in the TCRdb table, and some are missing; sequencing was by immunoSEQ multiplex PCR. The sample gives 100,000 or so clones, 65% to 90% of which show up once; about 3.9% is in the top ten. The specimen sequenced was peripheral blood. These receptors all come from a man over 45 with acute or convalescent COVID-19. Each CDR3 is given without its conserved first and last residue.

v_gene: TRBV13
CDR3aa: ASSLVPREEGNTIY

v_gene: TRBV3-1/TRBV3-2
CDR3aa: ASSPPTGTGAFEQY

v_gene: TRBV27
CDR3aa: ARPVRDRVLLVTIGYNQPQH

v_gene: TRBV7-3
CDR3aa: ASSLTQGAFQY

v_gene: TRBV30
CDR3aa: AWSPFKQVTGTGDTEAF

v_gene: TRBV11-1
CDR3aa: ASSPGTDNEKLF

v_gene: TRBV7-9
CDR3aa: ASRELGDTEAF

v_gene: TRBV11-2
CDR3aa: ASSLEASGSGPDTQY

v_gene: TRBV3-1/TRBV3-2
CDR3aa: ASSYLQGNGYT

v_gene: TRBV10-3
CDR3aa: AISEPDRGHYEQY

v_gene: TRBV10-3
CDR3aa: AISEPGTVSYEQY

v_gene: TRBV5-5
CDR3aa: ASSPPSLNNEQF

v_gene: TRBV11-2
CDR3aa: ASSLATATYEQY

v_gene: TRBV12-3/TRBV12-4
CDR3aa: ASSLVYTEAF

v_gene: TRBV6-5
CDR3aa: ASTQQGANYGYT

v_gene: TRBV5-5
CDR3aa: ASSLNPGPASGYT

v_gene: TRBV27
CDR3aa: ASSLRTGGYEQY

v_gene: TRBV3-1/TRBV3-2
CDR3aa: ASSQEGGQVFEAF

v_gene: TRBV9
CDR3aa: ASRSGGGRSSEQDSPLH

v_gene: TRBV5-1
CDR3aa: DLPLRGVAKNIQY

v_gene: TRBV7-8
CDR3aa: ASSPASVPWNGQF

v_gene: TRBV5-1
CDR3aa: ASSLADSQETQY

v_gene: TRBV6-6
CDR3aa: ASSYSDRGLGYT

v_gene: TRBV4-1
CDR3aa: ASSRSEAGQSYEQY